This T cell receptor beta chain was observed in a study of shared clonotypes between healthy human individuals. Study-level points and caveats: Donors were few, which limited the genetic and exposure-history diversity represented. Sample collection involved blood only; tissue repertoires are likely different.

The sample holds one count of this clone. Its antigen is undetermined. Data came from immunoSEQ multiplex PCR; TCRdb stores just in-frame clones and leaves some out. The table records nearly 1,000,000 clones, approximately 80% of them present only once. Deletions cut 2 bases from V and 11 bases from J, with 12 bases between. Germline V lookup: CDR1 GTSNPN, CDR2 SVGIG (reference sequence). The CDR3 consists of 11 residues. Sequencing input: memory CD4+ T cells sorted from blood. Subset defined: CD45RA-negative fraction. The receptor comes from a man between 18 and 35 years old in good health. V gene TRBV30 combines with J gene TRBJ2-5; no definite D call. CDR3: CAWSYGQGQYF. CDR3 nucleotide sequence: TGTGCCTGGAGTTATGGGCAAGGGCAGTACTTC.